Sequencing of this T cell receptor beta chain was carried out in a study of cytotoxic CD8 clonotypes in ibrutinib-treated CLL. About the research overall: Samples had a mean of about 250,000 productive templates and around 90,000 productive rearrangements. Overall study results and limits: Collection times varied between progressing and sustained-remission patients.

Measured with immunoSEQ multiplex PCR; TCRdb has only the in-frame clones, and not every one. The sample has approximately 57,000 clones; over 55% are singletons. On this clone: As yet, its antigen is unknown. The sample holds other DNA sequences that translate to the same CDR3.

The germline V gene encodes CDR1 SGDLS and CDR2 YYNGEE. With 0 bases removed from V and 0 bases from J, the gap between germline ends came to 1 base. The CDR3 contains 13 residues. The receptor was isolated from a human donor with chronic lymphocytic leukemia. The chain uses TRBV9 and TRBJ2-1; D gene unclear. Here the sequenced sample was PBMCs, taken after 24 months of ibrutinib treatment. The CDR3 sequence is CASSVGSYNEQFF. CDR3 DNA: TGTGCCAGCAGCGTAGGCTCCTACAATGAGCAGTTCTTC.